The next 28 T cell receptor beta chains were all read from a single sample in a study of shared T cell receptors in the human thymus (dated by TCRdb to about 2021). The library was obtained by the immunoSEQ multiplex PCR assay. What TCRdb holds here is the immuneACCESS table cut down to in-frame rearrangements. Part of the clones is not present; checked against another copy, under half of the missing clones reflect an unresolved V gene, and the others are unexplained. The sample records about 730,000 clones, approximately 83% of which are singletons. The ten largest clonotypes hold under 0.012% of the sample. Another study also made use of these data, one on human thymus T cells.

The sequenced material came from thymocytes. The receptors originated from a girl less than two years old with a congenital heart defect. Donor details come from another sample of the same person, matched by shared clones.

The chain carries TRBV4-2 and TRBJ1-1; 9 nucleotides line up with TRBD1. Germline V gene data show CDR1 as LGHNA and CDR2 as YNFKEQ. CDR3 length: 19 amino acids. The V gene end was trimmed by 0 bases and the J gene end by 1 base; junction bases not matched to a gene: 12. The CDR3, as DNA: TGTGCCAGCAGCCAAGATAGGGGGGGACAGGGTTTAGCGAACACTGAAGCTTTCTTT. Translating it yields CASSQDRGGQGLANTEAFF.

This sequence joins TRBV4-1 and TRBJ2-4; D is ambiguous. CDR1 is MGHRA, CDR2 YSYEKL, per germline. The CDR3 is 19 amino acids. V was trimmed by 0 bases and J by 1 base, leaving 19 bases between them. CDR3 region: CASSQDRRVRYPAKNIQYF. The CDR3 DNA sequence: TGCGCCAGCAGCCAAGATCGCCGGGTTCGGTATCCGGCCAAAAACATTCAGTACTTC.

The rearrangement joins TRBV6-5 to TRBJ2-1, with D perhaps TRBD1 (5 bases). The CDR3 is 14 residues long. Germline lookup yields CDR1 MNHEY and CDR2 SVGAGI. The V end lost 0 bases, the J end lost 9 bases, and 12 bases lay between the germline ends. CDR3 coding DNA: TGTGCCAGCAGTTACTCACAGACAGCCGGTGAGCAGTTCTTC. This encodes CASSYSQTAGEQFF.

The gene calls are TRBV6-6 and TRBJ1-1, with D tentatively TRBD1 (6 bases). The CDR3 spans 11 residues. V was pared by 8 bases and J by 5 bases, with 9 bases between. Germline CDR1 is MNHNY and CDR2 is SVGAGI (reference sequence). The CDR3 sequence: CASLGGTEAFF. DNA for the CDR3: TGTGCCAGCTTAGGGGGAACTGAAGCTTTCTTT.

The chain has TRBV6-5 and TRBJ2-1, with TRBD1 matching 7 bases. Trimming removed 5 bases from V and 8 bases from J; junction bases left unmatched: 3. CDR3 length: 12 residues. Germline-derived CDR1 and CDR2 are MNHEY and SVGAGI. The CDR3 DNA is TGTGCCAGCAGTCTCACAGGGGATGAGCAGTTCTTC. This encodes CASSLTGDEQFF.

This chain uses TRBV9 with TRBJ2-3; possible D gene TRBD2, 6 bases. Looked up from germline, CDR1 is SGDLS and CDR2 is YYNGEE. V lost 3 bases and J 1 base, leaving 9 bases between the germline ends. The CDR3 loop spans 14 amino acids. CDR3 amino acids: CASSGDWCTDTQYF. CDR3 nucleotide sequence: TGTGCCAGCAGCGGGGACTGGTGCACAGATACGCAGTATTTT.

The chain couples TRBV5-5 to TRBJ2-3; D remains unclear. The ends were cut back, 2 bases at V and 1 base at J, with 5 bases in the middle. Germline V gene data show CDR1 as SGHKS and CDR2 as YYEKEE (reference sequence). The CDR3 has 13 residues. The CDR3 spells CASSLRGTDTQYF. The CDR3 nucleotides are TGTGCCAGCAGCTTACGGGGCACAGATACGCAGTATTTT.

There are a few counts of this clone. The V call is TRBV11-2, the J call TRBJ1-4; maybe TRBD1 (6 bases). CDR3 size: 16 residues. The V gene lost 6 bases and the J gene lost 8 bases, with 22 bases spanning the gap. Germline CDR1 and CDR2: SGHAT and FQNNGV. CDR3 sequence reads: CASSLRFSGDREKLFF. In nucleotides, the CDR3 is TGTGCCAGCAGTTTACGATTTTCAGGGGATCGGGAAAAACTGTTTTTT.

The V and J genes are TRBV7-9 and TRBJ1-2; D is ambiguous. The germline V and J ends were trimmed by 2 bases and 1 base, with 11 bases remaining between them. The CDR3 has 15 residues. Per the germline V gene, CDR1 is SEHNR and CDR2 is FQNEAQ (reference sequence). CDR3 residues: CASSLLPRRNYGYTF. The CDR3, as DNA: TGTGCCAGCAGCTTATTGCCGCGCCGTAACTATGGCTACACCTTC.

V usage is TRBV4-2 and J usage is TRBJ2-7; TRBD1 matches 7 bases. The CDR3 is made up of 16 amino acids. Trimming cost V 1 base and J 0 bases; bases outside gene matches: 6. Germline V gives CDR1 LGHNA, CDR2 YNFKEQ. CDR3 sequence reads: CASSQAVRQGSYEQYF. The CDR3 coding sequence is TGTGCCAGCAGCCAAGCGGTGAGACAGGGCTCCTACGAGCAGTACTTC.

This clone has a single count. The chain couples TRBV9 to TRBJ2-2; the match to TRBD2 covers 12 bases. Losses at the gene ends were 4 bases for V and 3 bases for J; bases not matched to a gene: 4. CDR1 and CDR2 (germline): SGDLS, YYNGEE. CDR3 length equals 16 residues. CDR3 in amino acids: CASSPRLAGDTGELFF. For the CDR3, the DNA is TGTGCCAGCAGCCCGCGACTAGCGGGGGACACCGGGGAGCTGTTTTTT.

The chain employs TRBV4-3 and TRBJ1-2; D is perhaps TRBD1 (6 bases). Trimming removed 11 bases at V and 2 bases at J, with 24 bases between. The germline V gene has CDR1 LGHNA and CDR2 YSLEER. The CDR3 length is 16 residues. CDR3 sequence (DNA): TGCGCCGGACGATCAGGGGCAGGGAGAGAGAACTATGGCTACACCTTC. This gives the protein CAGRSGAGRENYGYTF.

Here the CDR3 reads CASSFERGGRFIDTQYF. In DNA, the CDR3 is TGTGCCAGCAGTTTCGAGCGGGGGGGCCGGTTCATAGATACGCAGTATTTT. J is TRBJ2-3 and V is TRBV27; TRBD2 matches at 10 bases. This CDR3 region has 17 residues. V shed 3 bases, J shed 5 bases, and the junction held 11 bases outside the gene matches. Germline CDR1 MNHEY, CDR2 SMNVEV (reference sequence).

This clone was detected a few times. This sequence joins TRBV28 and TRBJ2-2; a possible D gene is TRBD2 (6 bases). In germline, CDR1 is MDHEN, CDR2 SYDVKM. Trimming took off 6 bases at V and 0 bases at J, with 17 bases between the two ends. The CDR3 contains 17 residues. Written as DNA, the CDR3 is TGTGCCAGCAGGGAAGCGCGGGGCTTCGCGAACACCGGGGAGCTGTTTTTT. Translated, it gives CASREARGFANTGELFF.

On this clone itself: The junction and the germline gene differ at one end; a read error may be behind it. This sample also contains other DNA sequences that code for the same CDR3. The chain joins TRBV2 to TRBJ1-6, with D tentatively TRBD1 (5 bases). The CDR3 sequence is 13 residues long. CDR1 and CDR2 (germline): SNHLY, FYNNEI. CDR3 sequence reads: CASTRVGNSPLHF. The CDR3 bases are TGTGCCAGCACCAGGGTGGGGAATTCCCCCCTCCACTTT.

This clone was observed once. The rearrangement links TRBV30 to TRBJ1-1; D is unclear. Germline values: CDR1 GTSNPN, CDR2 SVGIG (reference sequence). V was shortened by 0 bases and J by 0 bases, with 17 bases between the two germline ends. The CDR3 is 17 residues long. CDR3 sequence: CAWSVTATTFLNTEAFF. For the CDR3, the DNA is TGTGCCTGGAGTGTAACAGCCACGACCTTTTTGAACACTGAAGCTTTCTTT. Supplemented by reference TRBV30 and TRBJ1-1, the full variable domain reads SQTIHQWPATLVQPVGSPLSLECTVEGTSNPNLYWYRQAAGRGLQLLFYSVGIGQISSEVPQNLSASRPQDRQFILSSKKLLLSDSGFYLCAWSVTATTFLNTEAFFGQGTRLTVV.

This chain uses TRBV14 with TRBJ1-1, with a tentative D call TRBD1 (5 bases). Germline CDR1 SGHDN, CDR2 FVKESK. Trimming removed 3 bases from V and 10 bases from J, with 24 bases in between. The CDR3 contains 16 residues. In DNA, the CDR3 is TGTGCCAGCAGCCAGGGGGGGTTGGCGCACGCTAAGGGAGCTTTCTTT. It is translated as CASSQGGLAHAKGAFF.

Points on this clone: The same CDR3 can be traced to other DNA sequences in this sample. The chain recombines TRBV5-1 with TRBJ2-5; D call uncertain. This CDR3 contains 11 residues. Germline V gives CDR1 SGHRS, CDR2 YFSETQ. V shed 5 bases and J shed 1 base, with 3 bases lying between them. Here the CDR3 DNA reads TGCGCCAGCAGAGCCCAAGAGACCCAGTACTTC. As protein: CASRAQETQYF.

This clone occurred once. J is TRBJ1-3 and V is TRBV5-6; TRBD1 aligns across 8 bases. The germline V gene encodes CDR1 SGHDT and CDR2 YYEEEE. CDR3 length: 16 residues. J lost 2 bases, V lost 0 bases, and 4 bases had no gene match. The CDR3 DNA sequence: TGTGCCAGCAGCTTGGCCACGACAGGGGCTGGAAACACCATATATTTT. This codes for CASSLATTGAGNTIYF.

The rearrangement uses TRBV5-5 and TRBJ1-1; D uncertain. The CDR3 has 16 residues. Per the germline V gene, CDR1 is SGHKS and CDR2 is YYEKEE (reference sequence). Trimming took off 4 bases at V and 1 base at J, with 17 bases between the two ends. The CDR3, as DNA: TGTGCCAGCAGCACTGATGTGCAGCGAAAGAACACTGAAGCTTTCTTT. Amino acid sequence: CASSTDVQRKNTEAFF.

The chain uses TRBV6-1 and TRBJ2-7; the D is unclear. V lost 4 bases and J lost 3, with 16 bases in between. Germline-derived CDR1 and CDR2 are MNHNS and SASEGT. CDR3 length: 15 amino acids. CDR3 residues: CASSGMGQYFYEQYF. The CDR3 nucleotides are TGTGCCAGCAGTGGAATGGGCCAGTACTTCTACGAGCAGTACTTC.

This chain connects TRBV28 to TRBJ2-7, with a tentative D call TRBD2 (5 bases). This CDR3 is built from 15 residues. CDR1 is MDHEN, CDR2 SYDVKM, per germline. V was trimmed by 4 bases and J by 4 bases, leaving 17 bases between them. The CDR3, as DNA: TGTGCCAGCAGTTGCGACCGGGGTTCGGGGTACGAGCAGTACTTC. Its translation: CASSCDRGSGYEQYF.

The chain couples TRBV27 to TRBJ1-2, with D possibly matching TRBD1 (6 bases). The germline V and J ends were trimmed by 4 bases and 3 bases, with 24 bases remaining between them. Germline values: CDR1 MNHEY, CDR2 SMNVEV (reference sequence). The CDR3 spans 18 residues. The DNA of the CDR3 is TGTGCCAGCAGTTCCTACACTTCGGACAGTGGGTACGACTATGGCTACACCTTC. This encodes CASSSYTSDSGYDYGYTF.

CDR3 nucleotide sequence: TGTGCCAGCAGTTTTTATCAAAAAGGGAGCGAGCAGTACTTC. Amino acid sequence: CASSFYQKGSEQYF. The genes are TRBV27 and TRBJ2-7, with TRBD2 as a possible D gene (5 bases). Germline lookup yields CDR1 MNHEY and CDR2 SMNVEV (reference sequence). This CDR3 region has 14 residues. Trimming stripped 3 bases from V and 6 bases from J, with 15 bases between.

V gene TRBV4-3 combines with J gene TRBJ2-7, with 8 positions matching TRBD1. Trimming at V came to 4 bases and at J to 3 bases, leaving 11 bases not matched to a gene. The germline V gene encodes CDR1 LGHNA and CDR2 YSLEER. The CDR3 runs 16 residues. DNA for the CDR3: TGCGCCAGCAGCCGAAGTCCACTAGGACAGGGCTACGAGCAGTACTTC. It specifies CASSRSPLGQGYEQYF.

The chain uses TRBV13 and TRBJ2-3, with 12 bases aligning to TRBD2. The CDR3 has 19 amino acids. After removal of 0 bases from V and 1 base from J, the junction contained 8 bases not matched to a gene. Germline V gene lookup returns CDR1 PRHDT and CDR2 FYEKMQ (reference sequence). For the CDR3, the DNA is TGTGCCAGCAGCTTAGGTTTCCTAGCGGGGGGGCGGGGCACAGATACGCAGTATTTT. It encodes CASSLGFLAGGRGTDTQYF.

V usage is TRBV21-1 and J usage is TRBJ2-5; the D call in the table, TRBD2, was not verified against the DNA. The DNA end is more similar to TRBJ2-7, so the J call may be wrong. TRBV21-1 has pseudogene status. The CDR3 runs 15 residues. The CDR3 nucleotides are TGTGCCAGCCCCAGGAGGAATCCCCGACCCGACGAGCAGTACTTC. This gives the protein CASPRRNPRPDEQYF.

The chain employs TRBV5-1 and TRBJ1-4, with 7 bases that match TRBD1. V lost 3 bases, J lost 7 bases, and 9 bases stayed unmatched. This CDR3 has 15 amino acids. Germline CDR1 and CDR2: SGHRS and YFSETQ. The CDR3 reads CASSSTGTAFEKLFF. CDR3 nucleotide sequence: TGCGCCAGCAGCTCGACCGGGACAGCCTTTGAAAAACTGTTTTTT.